This TCR beta chain was found in a study of blood T cell repertoires in COVID-19. Study in general: PBMCs, B-cell-depleted T cells, or T cells provided the cDNA or gDNA that made up the material.

From germline, CDR1 is SGHAT and CDR2 FQNNGV. The CDR3 contains 10 residues. V lost 4 bases and J lost 6, with 2 bases in between. Method: immunoSEQ multiplex PCR; TCRdb's copy keeps in-frame clones and lacks some. Of just under 350,000 clones in the sample, around 87% were seen once. This chain links TRBV11-2 with TRBJ2-3, with D uncertain. Sequenced input: peripheral blood. The clonotype was recovered from a woman between 50 and 59 years old with COVID-19, enrolled during active disease. The CDR3 nucleotides are TGTGCCAGCAGCTCGGATACGCAGTATTTT. Its translation is CASSSDTQYF.